Presented here are 15 T cell receptor beta chains from one specimen sequenced in a study of vaccination and CD4 T cells after COVID-19. TCRdb re-called the PCR reads with MiXCR, one entry per CDR3 protein. Of 20,000 or so distinct CDR3 sequences in the sample, roughly 64% were seen once. The sample was CD4+ T cells from blood, taken before SARS-CoV-2 vaccination. These receptors all come from a human donor who had recovered from COVID-19.

The V gene is TRBV27, the J gene TRBJ2-2; D possibly uses TRBD1 or TRBD2 (5 bases each). V shed 7 bases and J shed 4 bases, with 34 bases lying between them. This CDR3 is 21 amino acids long. CDR1 MNHEY and CDR2 SMNVEV come from the germline V gene (reference sequence). The CDR3 nucleotides read TGTGCCAGCAAACCGGATCGCGGACCCAACTCCTCTCTGAGGGGCACCGGGGAGCTGTTTTTT. Protein product: CASKPDRGPNSSLRGTGELFF.

This clonotype showed up just a few times. V is TRBV6-1 and J is TRBJ2-7; TRBD1 matches at 9 bases. The V gene end was trimmed by 6 bases and the J gene end by 0 bases; junction bases not matched to a gene: 6. Germline CDR1 is MNHNS and CDR2 is SASEGT. The CDR3 totals 15 residues. This CDR3 reads CASRAGQGFSYEQYF. In DNA, the CDR3 is TGTGCCAGCAGAGCGGGACAGGGTTTCTCCTACGAGCAGTACTTC.

The gene calls are TRBV20-1 and TRBJ2-7; 8 bases line up with TRBD1. Germline loops: CDR1 DFQATT, CDR2 SNEGSKA (reference sequence). V trimming: 2 bases; J trimming: 6 bases; junction bases outside the gene matches: 6. This CDR3 has 13 residues. The DNA for the CDR3 is TGCAGTGCTAGAACGGACAGGGAAGGCGAGCAGTACTTC. Translated, it gives CSARTDREGEQYF.

This chain connects TRBV28 to TRBJ2-3; D tentatively fits TRBD1 or TRBD2 (5 bases each). V was shortened by 4 bases and J by 1 base, with 21 bases between the two germline ends. Germline V gene sequence: CDR1 MDHEN, CDR2 SYDVKM. This CDR3 comprises 18 residues. The DNA of the CDR3 is TGTGCCAGCAGTTCCCTTATCGGGGCAGTGGACCGCACAGATACGCAGTATTTT. Translating gives CASSSLIGAVDRTDTQYF.

The chain combines TRBV30 with TRBJ1-1; D is ambiguous. The CDR3 extends over 13 amino acids. CDR1 is GTSNPN and CDR2 is SVGIG in the germline V gene (reference sequence). Trimming stripped 0 bases from V and 3 bases from J, with 8 bases between. Written as DNA, the CDR3 is TGTGCCTGGAGTGTACAGTGGGACACTGAAGCTTTCTTT. Its translation: CAWSVQWDTEAFF.

The chain uses TRBV24-1 and TRBJ1-2; D may be TRBD1 (5 bases). Trimming pared 5 bases from V and 3 bases from J, leaving 9 bases between. The CDR3 is 13 residues long. Germline V gives CDR1 KGHDR, CDR2 SFDVKD. The CDR3 sequence: CATSGPGDYGYTF. The CDR3 DNA reads as TGTGCCACCAGTGGGCCGGGGGACTATGGCTACACCTTC.

V usage is TRBV11-2 and J usage is TRBJ2-5; D gene uncertain. V shed 5 bases and J shed 4 bases, with 14 bases lying between them. Germline-derived CDR1 and CDR2 are SGHAT and FQNNGV. The CDR3 has 14 amino acids. The CDR3 here is CASSGLTGRETQYF. CDR3 sequence (DNA): TGTGCCAGCAGCGGCCTAACCGGGCGAGAGACCCAGTACTTC.

The chain joins TRBV6-1 to TRBJ2-7, with D hard to call. From germline, CDR1 is MNHNS and CDR2 SASEGT. The CDR3 covers 14 residues. Trimming stripped 2 bases from V and 3 bases from J, with 11 bases between. CDR3 in amino acids: CASSESHEVYEQYF. The CDR3 bases are TGTGCCAGCAGTGAATCCCACGAGGTCTACGAGCAGTACTTC.

The CDR3 DNA is TGTGCCAGTAGAACCGGACTAGCGCAAAGCACAGATACGCAGTATTTT. It yields the protein CASRTGLAQSTDTQYF. The V call is TRBV19, the J call TRBJ2-3; 9 nucleotides align to TRBD2. From germline, CDR1 is LNHDA and CDR2 SQIVND (reference sequence). V shed 6 bases and J 0 bases; nucleotides not matched to a gene: 7. The length of the CDR3 is 16 residues.

The chain recombines TRBV20-1 with TRBJ2-3; D is undetermined. This CDR3 has 16 residues. CDR1 is DFQATT, CDR2 SNEGSKA, per germline (reference sequence). V was cut by 0 bases and J by 1 base, with 14 bases left in between. Here the CDR3 DNA reads TGCAGTGCTAGAGAGGGTAGAGTAGCCCGCACAGATACGCAGTATTTT. It yields the protein CSAREGRVARTDTQYF.

This clonotype was recorded only once. V usage is TRBV20-1 and J usage is TRBJ2-5; TRBD2 agrees at 9 bases. V shed 4 bases and J 4 bases; nucleotides not matched to a gene: 10. Germline CDR1 DFQATT, CDR2 SNEGSKA (reference sequence). The CDR3 is 15 amino acids. CDR3 sequence: CSANSGRWYGETQYF. CDR3 DNA sequence: TGCAGTGCTAATAGCGGGAGATGGTATGGAGAGACCCAGTACTTC.

The chain uses TRBV10-2 and TRBJ2-5; TRBD2 agrees at 7 bases. Looked up from germline, CDR1 is WSHSY and CDR2 is SAAADI. The junction had 10 bases not matched to a gene; V was cut back by 8 bases and J by 1 base. The length of the CDR3 is 15 residues. CDR3: CASARQAGSQETQYF. CDR3 bases: TGCGCCAGCGCCCGCCAAGCGGGAAGCCAAGAGACCCAGTACTTC.

This chain uses TRBV24-1 with TRBJ2-1; TRBD2 might be the D (6 bases). There are 15 residues in the CDR3. Germline-derived CDR1 and CDR2 are KGHDR and SFDVKD. V dropped 3 bases and J dropped 9 bases, with 17 bases sitting between them. The CDR3 sequence is CATSDVSIGGREQFF. Here the CDR3 DNA reads TGTGCCACCAGTGATGTTTCTATAGGAGGGCGTGAGCAGTTCTTC.

This chain links TRBV12-3 or TRBV12-4 with TRBJ2-3; 11 nucleotides align to TRBD2. J was trimmed by 2 bases and V by 1 base; bases with no gene match: 8. There are 18 residues in the CDR3. CDR3 in DNA: TGTGCCAGCAGTTTAGTTCTGTCTAGCGGGAGGTTCACAGATACGCAGTATTTT. Protein product: CASSLVLSSGRFTDTQYF.

The chain employs TRBV6-1 and TRBJ1-1; D is unclear. Germline V gene data show CDR1 as MNHNS and CDR2 as SASEGT. This CDR3 has 14 amino acids. With 7 bases removed from V and 3 bases from J, the gap between germline ends came to 15 bases. Written as DNA, the CDR3 is TGTGCCAGCAAGTTGAGTATCTCGTACACTGAAGCTTTCTTT. Translated, it gives CASKLSISYTEAFF.